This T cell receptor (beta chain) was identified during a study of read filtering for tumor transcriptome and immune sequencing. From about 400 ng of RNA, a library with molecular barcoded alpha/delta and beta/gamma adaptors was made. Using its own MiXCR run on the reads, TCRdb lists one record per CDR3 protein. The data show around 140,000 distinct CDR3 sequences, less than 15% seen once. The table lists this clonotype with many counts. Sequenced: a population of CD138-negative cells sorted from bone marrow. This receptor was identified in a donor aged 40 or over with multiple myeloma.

The CDR3 DNA reads TGCAGTGCTAGAGATCTTGCTCAGGGGGATGGCTACACCTTC. Its translation is CSARDLAQGDGYTF. The rearrangement links TRBV20-1 to TRBJ1-2; 7 bases map to TRBD1. The CDR3 sequence is 14 residues long. V was clipped by 0 bases and J by 6 bases; unmatched bases: 7. CDR1 and CDR2 (germline): DFQATT, SNEGSKA (reference sequence).